Shown below are 22 T cell receptor beta chains from a single sample sequenced in a study of cytomegalovirus exposure and HLA in healthy donors. Amplification used 60 Vbeta primers and 13 Jbeta primers. TCRdb's copy holds only in-frame clones and misses some; the assay was immunoSEQ multiplex PCR. The sample has around 130,000 clones; 80% are singletons. The sequenced sample was PBMCs. The origin of the receptors is a man under 40 in good health and CMV-seronegative.

V gene TRBV7-3 combines with J gene TRBJ1-1, with 8 bases that match TRBD1. V lost 5 bases to trimming and J lost 1 base; unmatched junction nucleotides: 3. In germline, CDR1 is SGHTA, CDR2 FQGTGA. The CDR3 length is 14 residues. Here the CDR3 reads CASSLGQGNTEAFF. For the CDR3, the DNA is TGTGCCAGCAGCCTCGGACAGGGGAACACTGAAGCTTTCTTT.

J is TRBJ1-4 and V is TRBV11-3, with D perhaps matching TRBD1 (5 bases). This CDR3 is 16 amino acids long. CDR1 is SGHNT, CDR2 YENEEA, per germline. V was clipped by 4 bases and J by 3 bases, with 15 bases between them. Here the CDR3 reads CASSSGRIGANEKLFF. DNA of the CDR3: TGTGCCAGCAGCTCAGGACGGATAGGGGCTAATGAAAAACTGTTTTTT.

The chain joins TRBV7-3 to TRBJ2-1, with unresolved D. The germline CDR1 and CDR2 sequences are SGHTA and FQGTGA. CDR3 length equals 15 residues. The V gene lost 1 base and the J gene lost 3 bases, with 10 bases spanning the gap. CDR3 amino acids: CASSLSPSSYNEQFF. Written as DNA, the CDR3 is TGTGCCAGCAGCTTAAGCCCTAGTAGCTACAATGAGCAGTTCTTC.

For this clone: The junction and the germline gene differ at one end; a read error may be behind it. The sample holds other DNA sequences that translate to the same CDR3. The chain uses TRBV18 and TRBJ2-2, with D possibly matching TRBD2 (5 bases). This CDR3 spans 18 amino acids. Germline lookup yields CDR1 KGHSH and CDR2 LQKENI. CDR3 amino acids: CASSPPGRGPPNTGELFF. The CDR3 region has the DNA TGTGCCAGCTCACCACCGGGCCGAGGGCCCCCGAACACTGGGGAGCTGTTTTTT.

The chain combines TRBV5-1 with TRBJ2-7, with 7 bases lining up with TRBD2. Germline loops: CDR1 SGHRS, CDR2 YFSETQ. Germline trimming cut 4 bases from V and 7 bases from J; bases unmatched to any gene: 14. CDR3 length: 15 residues. The CDR3 spells CASSRSGEGPWEQYF. DNA for the CDR3: TGCGCCAGCAGCAGGAGCGGGGAGGGGCCTTGGGAGCAGTACTTC. The entire variable domain, with the rest obtained from reference TRBV5-1 and TRBJ2-7, is as follows: KAGVTQTPRYLIKTRGQQVTLSCSPISGHRSVSWYQQTPGQGLQFLFEYFSETQRNKGNFPGRFSGRQFSNSRSEMNVSTLELGDSALYLCASSRSGEGPWEQYFGPGTRLTVT.

This clone was detected once. This chain uses TRBV9 with TRBJ2-1; 11 bases align to TRBD1. The V gene end was trimmed by 3 bases and the J gene end by 3 bases; junction bases not matched to a gene: 5. CDR3 length: 16 residues. The germline V gene encodes CDR1 SGDLS and CDR2 YYNGEE. The CDR3 nucleotides read TGTGCCAGCAGCGCCCGGGACAGGGGGTTCTACAATGAGCAGTTCTTC. The encoded protein is CASSARDRGFYNEQFF.

The chain is built from TRBV7-2 and TRBJ2-1, with 9 bases identical to TRBD2. V was pared by 4 bases and J by 6 bases, with 4 bases of the junction left unmatched. The CDR3 extends over 14 amino acids. Germline CDR1 is SGHTA and CDR2 is FQGNSA. The CDR3 protein is CASSSRLAVNEQFF. The CDR3, as DNA: TGTGCCAGCAGCTCACGACTAGCGGTCAATGAGCAGTTCTTC.

This chain connects TRBV19 to TRBJ2-7, with a possible D match to TRBD2 (6 bases). V dropped 1 base and J dropped 0 bases, with 10 bases sitting between them. CDR1 is LNHDA and CDR2 is SQIVND in the germline V gene (reference sequence). This CDR3 has 15 residues. CDR3 sequence (DNA): TGTGCCAGTAGTATAGGGGGGGAGATCTCCTACGAGCAGTACTTC. Protein sequence: CASSIGGEISYEQYF.

This rearrangement joins TRBV7-2 to TRBJ2-2; the match to TRBD2 covers 7 bases. CDR3 length equals 18 residues. CDR1 is SGHTA, CDR2 FQGNSA, per germline. V shed 5 bases, J shed 4 bases, and the junction held 16 bases outside the gene matches. CDR3 coding DNA: TGTGCCAGCAGCGTTCGAGCCGTGGCGGGAGCCCCCACCGGGGAGCTGTTTTTT. Translated: CASSVRAVAGAPTGELFF.

The rearrangement uses TRBV14 and TRBJ2-1, with unresolved D. V was clipped by 4 bases and J by 10 bases, with 14 bases between them. The CDR3 loop spans 13 amino acids. Germline V CDR1 and CDR2: SGHDN, FVKESK. This CDR3 reads CASSPQLQNEQFF. The CDR3 DNA sequence: TGTGCCAGCAGCCCCCAATTACAGAACGAGCAGTTCTTC.

The table lists this clone with a count of one. The chain has TRBV7-8 and TRBJ2-7; 10 nucleotides match TRBD2. The CDR3 runs to 18 residues. Germline trimming cut 1 base from V and 1 base from J; bases unmatched to any gene: 10. The germline V gene encodes CDR1 SGHVS and CDR2 FQNEAQ. CDR3 sequence reads: CASSLGGTSDVVSYEQYF. CDR3 bases: TGTGCCAGCAGCTTAGGAGGGACTAGCGATGTTGTTTCCTACGAGCAGTACTTC.

The chain links TRBV10-3 to TRBJ1-2, with a weak D call TRBD1 (5 bases). V lost 3 bases and J lost 3, with 11 bases in between. Germline V CDR1 and CDR2: ENHRY, SYGVKD. The CDR3 runs 14 residues. CDR3 nucleotides: TGTGCCATCAGTGATTCCAGGGCGGACTATGGCTACACCTTC. Its translation is CAISDSRADYGYTF.

The gene calls are TRBV29-1 and TRBJ2-7; possibly TRBD1 for D (5 bases). Germline V CDR1 and CDR2: SQVTM, ANQGSEA. With 6 bases removed from V and 0 bases from J, the gap between germline ends came to 12 bases. The CDR3 is 13 amino acids. The CDR3 reads CSVVDSRSYEQYF. Here the CDR3 DNA reads TGCAGCGTCGTCGACAGCCGCTCCTACGAGCAGTACTTC.

This rearrangement joins TRBV7-9 to TRBJ2-5; 9 bases are shared with TRBD2. The DNA end favors TRBJ2-7, so the J call may be wrong. Per germline, CDR1 SEHNR and CDR2 FQNEAQ (reference sequence). The CDR3 length is 17 residues. Here the CDR3 DNA reads TGTGCCAGCAGCACAAACGCCGGGACTAGCCCTACCTACGAGCAGTACTTC. This gives the protein CASSTNAGTSPTYEQYF.

The chain carries TRBV15 and TRBJ2-7; 8 bases match TRBD1. The J segment lost 3 bases and the V segment lost 3 bases, leaving 22 bases of the junction unmatched. From germline, CDR1 is LNHNV and CDR2 YYDKDF (reference sequence). The CDR3 has 20 residues. In DNA, the CDR3 is TGTGCCACCAGCAGGGGCCGGACAGGGTGGGTTAAAGGGGTAGACTACGAGCAGTACTTC. It encodes CATSRGRTGWVKGVDYEQYF.

The J gene is TRBJ2-2, the V gene TRBV29-1; no firm D call. CDR3 length: 13 amino acids. Germline assignment: CDR1 SQVTM and CDR2 ANQGSEA. The V gene lost 6 bases and the J gene lost 2 bases, with 10 bases spanning the gap. The CDR3 reads CSVAPINTGELFF. CDR3 DNA: TGCAGCGTGGCACCAATAAACACCGGGGAGCTGTTTTTT.

The chain has TRBV7-2 and TRBJ1-2; 7 positions match TRBD1. CDR1 and CDR2 (germline): SGHTA, FQGNSA. The CDR3 is 15 residues long. The trim removed 5 bases at V and 0 bases at J, leaving 6 bases unmatched. The CDR3 nucleotides read TGTGCCAGCAGCGTTGGGACAGCGACTAACTATGGCTACACCTTC. Its translation is CASSVGTATNYGYTF.

The genes are TRBV7-9 and TRBJ2-1, with 9 bases lining up with TRBD2. Looked up from germline, CDR1 is SEHNR and CDR2 is FQNEAQ (reference sequence). The trim removed 0 bases at V and 4 bases at J, leaving 7 bases unmatched. The CDR3 has 17 residues. The CDR3 nucleotides are TGTGCCAGCAGCTTAGCTAGCGGGAGTTTTATTTACAATGAGCAGTTCTTC. It yields the protein CASSLASGSFIYNEQFF.

The chain employs TRBV10-3 and TRBJ1-1; D unresolved. Germline loops: CDR1 ENHRY, CDR2 SYGVKD. CDR3 size: 14 residues. V lost 6 bases and J 0 bases, leaving 11 bases between the germline ends. This CDR3 is CAIRQKAMNTEAFF. CDR3 nucleotides: TGTGCCATCAGACAGAAAGCTATGAACACTGAAGCTTTCTTT.

The J gene is TRBJ2-7, the V gene TRBV5-1, with TRBD1 identical over 9 bases. Germline V gene lookup returns CDR1 SGHRS and CDR2 YFSETQ. The length of the CDR3 is 13 residues. Trimming cost V 6 bases and J 6 bases; bases outside gene matches: 7. CDR3 protein: CASTAGTGSEQYF. The CDR3 DNA sequence: TGCGCCAGCACAGCCGGGACAGGGAGCGAGCAGTACTTC.

J is TRBJ2-7 and V is TRBV27; 11 bases are shared with TRBD2. The V gene end was trimmed by 6 bases and the J gene end by 3 bases; junction bases not matched to a gene: 4. The CDR3 runs to 14 residues. Germline CDR1 is MNHEY and CDR2 is SMNVEV (reference sequence). CDR3 loop: CASSPGTSGYEQYF. DNA for the CDR3: TGTGCCAGCAGCCCCGGGACTAGCGGCTACGAGCAGTACTTC.

The chain is built from TRBV6-5 and TRBJ2-7; D uncertain. V lost 5 bases and J lost 7, with 15 bases in between. Germline loops: CDR1 MNHEY, CDR2 SVGAGI. CDR3 length: 13 residues. The CDR3 DNA reads as TGTGCCAGCAGTCCGATTAACGTACGGGAGCAGTACTTC. It specifies CASSPINVREQYF.